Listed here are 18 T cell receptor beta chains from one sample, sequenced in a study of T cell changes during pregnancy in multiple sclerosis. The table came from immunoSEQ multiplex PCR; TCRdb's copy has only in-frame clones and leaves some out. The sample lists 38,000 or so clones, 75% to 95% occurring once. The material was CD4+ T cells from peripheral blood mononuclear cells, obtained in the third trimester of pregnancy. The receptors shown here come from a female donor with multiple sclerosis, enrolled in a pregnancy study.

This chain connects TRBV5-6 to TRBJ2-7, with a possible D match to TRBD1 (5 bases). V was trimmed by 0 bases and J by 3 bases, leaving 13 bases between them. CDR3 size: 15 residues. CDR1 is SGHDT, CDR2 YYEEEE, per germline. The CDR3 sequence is CASSLVDTTFYEQYF. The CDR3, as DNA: TGTGCCAGCAGCTTGGTGGACACTACGTTCTACGAGCAGTACTTC.

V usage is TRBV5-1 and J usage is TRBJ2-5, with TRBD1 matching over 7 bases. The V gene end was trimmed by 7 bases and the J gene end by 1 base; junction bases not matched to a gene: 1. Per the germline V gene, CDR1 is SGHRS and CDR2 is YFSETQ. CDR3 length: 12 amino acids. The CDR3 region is CASRDSQETQYF. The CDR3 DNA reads TGCGCCAGCCGGGACAGCCAAGAGACCCAGTACTTC.

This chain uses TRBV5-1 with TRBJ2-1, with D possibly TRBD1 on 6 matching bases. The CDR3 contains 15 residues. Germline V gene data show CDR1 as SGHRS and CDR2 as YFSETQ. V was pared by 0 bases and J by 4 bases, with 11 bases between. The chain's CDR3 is CASSLVQGVYNEQFF. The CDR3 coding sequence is TGCGCCAGCAGCTTGGTACAGGGCGTATACAATGAGCAGTTCTTC.

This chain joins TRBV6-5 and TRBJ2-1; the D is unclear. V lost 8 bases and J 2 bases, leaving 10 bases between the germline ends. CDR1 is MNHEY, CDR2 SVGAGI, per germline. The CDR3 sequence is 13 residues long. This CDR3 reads CASGLTTYNEQFF. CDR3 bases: TGTGCCAGCGGTTTAACTACCTACAATGAGCAGTTCTTC.

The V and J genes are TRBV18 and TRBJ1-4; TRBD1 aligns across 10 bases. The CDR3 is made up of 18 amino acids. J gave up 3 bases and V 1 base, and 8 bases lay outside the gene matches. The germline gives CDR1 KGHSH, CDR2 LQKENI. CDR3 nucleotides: TGTGCCAGCTCACCACGACAGGGGGCAATTGGTGCTAATGAAAAACTGTTTTTT. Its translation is CASSPRQGAIGANEKLFF.

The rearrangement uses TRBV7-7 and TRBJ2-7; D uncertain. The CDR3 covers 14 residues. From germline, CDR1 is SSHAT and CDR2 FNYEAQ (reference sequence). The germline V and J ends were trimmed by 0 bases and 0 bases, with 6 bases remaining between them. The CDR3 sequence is CASSLAPGSYEQYF. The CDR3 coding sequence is TGTGCCAGCAGCTTAGCCCCAGGCTCCTACGAGCAGTACTTC.

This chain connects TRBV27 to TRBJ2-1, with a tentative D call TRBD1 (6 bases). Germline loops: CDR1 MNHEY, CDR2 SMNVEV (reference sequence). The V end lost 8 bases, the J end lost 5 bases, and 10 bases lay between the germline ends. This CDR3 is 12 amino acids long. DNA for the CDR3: TGTGCCAGCTACGGACAGCACAATGAGCAGTTCTTC. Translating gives CASYGQHNEQFF.

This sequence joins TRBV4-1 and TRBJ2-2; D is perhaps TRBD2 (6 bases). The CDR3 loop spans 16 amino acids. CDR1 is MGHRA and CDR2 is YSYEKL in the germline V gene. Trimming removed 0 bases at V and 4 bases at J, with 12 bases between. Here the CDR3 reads CASSQEGSGLTGELFF. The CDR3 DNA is TGCGCCAGCAGCCAAGAGGGTAGCGGTCTCACCGGGGAGCTGTTTTTT.

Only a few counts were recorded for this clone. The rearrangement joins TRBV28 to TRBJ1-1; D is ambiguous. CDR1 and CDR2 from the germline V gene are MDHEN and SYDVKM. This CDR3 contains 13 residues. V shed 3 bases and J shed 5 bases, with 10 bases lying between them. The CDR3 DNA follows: TGTGCCAGCAGTTTGATTCGGGTGACTGAAGCTTTCTTT. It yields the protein CASSLIRVTEAFF.

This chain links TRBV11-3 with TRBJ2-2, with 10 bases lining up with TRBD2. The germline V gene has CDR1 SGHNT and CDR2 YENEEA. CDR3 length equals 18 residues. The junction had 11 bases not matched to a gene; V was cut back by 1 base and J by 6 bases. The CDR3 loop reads CASSLGGVGLAAPGELFF. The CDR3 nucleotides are TGTGCCAGCAGCTTAGGGGGCGTCGGACTAGCGGCCCCCGGGGAGCTGTTTTTT.

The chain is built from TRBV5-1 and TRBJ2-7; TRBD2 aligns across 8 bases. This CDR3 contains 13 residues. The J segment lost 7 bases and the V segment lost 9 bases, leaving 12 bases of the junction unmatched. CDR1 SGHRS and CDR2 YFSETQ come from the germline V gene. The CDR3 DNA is TGCGCCACCCAAGCGGGAGAGTTGGGGGAGCAGTACTTC. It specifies CATQAGELGEQYF. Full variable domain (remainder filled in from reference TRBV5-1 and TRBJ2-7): KAGVTQTPRYLIKTRGQQVTLSCSPISGHRSVSWYQQTPGQGLQFLFEYFSETQRNKGNFPGRFSGRQFSNSRSEMNVSTLELGDSALYLCATQAGELGEQYFGPGTRLTVT.

CDR3 amino acids: CASSDPRGAGRYEQYF. CDR3 in DNA: TGTGCCAGCAGTGATCCGCGTGGGGCAGGGAGGTACGAGCAGTACTTC. This rearrangement joins TRBV27 to TRBJ2-7; D may be TRBD2 (6 bases). V gave up 5 bases and J gave up 4 bases, with 21 bases separating them. The CDR3 contains 16 residues. Germline-derived CDR1 and CDR2 are MNHEY and SMNVEV (reference sequence).

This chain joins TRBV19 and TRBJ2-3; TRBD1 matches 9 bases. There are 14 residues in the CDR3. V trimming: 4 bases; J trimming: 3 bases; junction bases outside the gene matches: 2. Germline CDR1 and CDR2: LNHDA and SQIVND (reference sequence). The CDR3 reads CASSRGQGTDTQYF. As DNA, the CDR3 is TGTGCCAGTAGTAGAGGACAGGGGACAGATACGCAGTATTTT.

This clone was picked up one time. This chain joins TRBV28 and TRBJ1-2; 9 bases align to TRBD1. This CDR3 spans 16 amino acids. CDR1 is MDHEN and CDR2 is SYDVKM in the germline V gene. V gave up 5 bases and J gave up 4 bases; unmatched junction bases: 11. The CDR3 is CASSPRARQGGYGYTF. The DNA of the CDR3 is TGTGCCAGCAGTCCCAGGGCCCGACAGGGGGGCTATGGCTACACCTTC.

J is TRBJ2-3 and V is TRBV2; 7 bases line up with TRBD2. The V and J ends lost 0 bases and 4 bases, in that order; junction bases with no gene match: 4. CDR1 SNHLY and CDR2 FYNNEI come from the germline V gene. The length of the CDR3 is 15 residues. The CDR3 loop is CASSEAGGPSDTQYF. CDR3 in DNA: TGTGCCAGCAGTGAAGCGGGAGGGCCGTCAGATACGCAGTATTTT.

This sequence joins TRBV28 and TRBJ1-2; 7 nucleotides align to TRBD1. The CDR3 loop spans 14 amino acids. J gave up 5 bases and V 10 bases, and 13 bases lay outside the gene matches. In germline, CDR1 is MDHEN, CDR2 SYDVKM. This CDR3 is CATRNRGSHYGYTF. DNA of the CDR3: TGTGCCACCCGGAACAGGGGATCCCATTATGGCTACACCTTC.

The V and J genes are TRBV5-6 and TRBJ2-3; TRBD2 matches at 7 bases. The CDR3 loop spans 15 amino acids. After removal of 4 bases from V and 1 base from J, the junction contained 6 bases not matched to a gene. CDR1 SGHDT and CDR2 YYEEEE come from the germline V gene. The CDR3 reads CASSPLREGTDTQYF. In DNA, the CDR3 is TGTGCCAGCAGCCCCCTTCGGGAGGGCACAGATACGCAGTATTTT.

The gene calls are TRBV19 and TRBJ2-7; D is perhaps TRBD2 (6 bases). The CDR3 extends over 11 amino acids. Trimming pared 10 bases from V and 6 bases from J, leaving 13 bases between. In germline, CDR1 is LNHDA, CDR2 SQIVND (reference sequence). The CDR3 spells CATTSGSEQYF. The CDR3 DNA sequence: TGTGCCACAACTTCCGGGAGCGAGCAGTACTTC.